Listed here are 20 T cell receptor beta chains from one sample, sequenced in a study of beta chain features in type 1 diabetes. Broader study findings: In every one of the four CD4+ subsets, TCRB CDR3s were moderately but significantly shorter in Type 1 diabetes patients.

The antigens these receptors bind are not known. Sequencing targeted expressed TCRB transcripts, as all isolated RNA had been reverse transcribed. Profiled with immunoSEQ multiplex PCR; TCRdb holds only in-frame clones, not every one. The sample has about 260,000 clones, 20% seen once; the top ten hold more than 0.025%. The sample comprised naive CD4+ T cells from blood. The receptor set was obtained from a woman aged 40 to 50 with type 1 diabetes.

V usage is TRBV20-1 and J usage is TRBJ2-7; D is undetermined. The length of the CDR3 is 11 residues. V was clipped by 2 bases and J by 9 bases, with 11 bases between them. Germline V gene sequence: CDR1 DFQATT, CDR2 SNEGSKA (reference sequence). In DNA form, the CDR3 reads TGCAGTGCTAGAACCCCCGGCGGGCAGTACTTC. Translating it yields CSARTPGGQYF.

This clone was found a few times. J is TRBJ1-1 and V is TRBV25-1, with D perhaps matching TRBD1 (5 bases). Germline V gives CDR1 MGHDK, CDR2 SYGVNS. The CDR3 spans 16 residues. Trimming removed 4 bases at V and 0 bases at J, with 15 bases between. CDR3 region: CASSAPRPGMNTEAFF. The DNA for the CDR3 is TGTGCCAGCAGTGCCCCGCGACCAGGGATGAACACTGAAGCTTTCTTT.

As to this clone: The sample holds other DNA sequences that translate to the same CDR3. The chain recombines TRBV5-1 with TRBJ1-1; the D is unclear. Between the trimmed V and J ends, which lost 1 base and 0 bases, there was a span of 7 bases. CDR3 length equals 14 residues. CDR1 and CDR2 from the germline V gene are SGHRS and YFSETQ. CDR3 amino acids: CASSLTGVNTEAFF. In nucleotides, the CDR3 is TGCGCCAGCAGCTTGACGGGAGTGAACACTGAAGCTTTCTTT.

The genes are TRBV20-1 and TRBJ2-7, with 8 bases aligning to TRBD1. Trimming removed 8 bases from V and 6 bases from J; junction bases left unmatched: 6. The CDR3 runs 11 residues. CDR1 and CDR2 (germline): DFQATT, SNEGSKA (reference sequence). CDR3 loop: CSRGRGPEQYF. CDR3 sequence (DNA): TGCAGTCGGGGCAGGGGGCCCGAGCAGTACTTC.

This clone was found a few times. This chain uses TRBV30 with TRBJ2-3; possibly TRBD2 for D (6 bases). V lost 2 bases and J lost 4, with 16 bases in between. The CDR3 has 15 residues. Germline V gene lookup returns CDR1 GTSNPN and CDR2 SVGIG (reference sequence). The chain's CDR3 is CAWSPGTSGADTQYF. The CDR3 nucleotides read TGTGCCTGGAGTCCTGGGACCTCGGGGGCAGATACGCAGTATTTT.

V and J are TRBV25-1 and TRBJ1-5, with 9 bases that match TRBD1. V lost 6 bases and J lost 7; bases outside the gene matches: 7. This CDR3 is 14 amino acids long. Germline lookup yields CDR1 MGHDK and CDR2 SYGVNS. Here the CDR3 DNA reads TGTGCCAGCAGCCCCACAGGGGGCGAACAGCCCCAGCATTTT. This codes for CASSPTGGEQPQHF. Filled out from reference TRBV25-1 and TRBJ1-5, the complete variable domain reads EADIYQTPRYLVIGTGKKITLECSQTMGHDKMYWYQQDPGMELHLIHYSYGVNSTEKGDLSSESTVSRIRTEHFPLTLESARPSHTSQYLCASSPTGGEQPQHFGDGTRLSIL.

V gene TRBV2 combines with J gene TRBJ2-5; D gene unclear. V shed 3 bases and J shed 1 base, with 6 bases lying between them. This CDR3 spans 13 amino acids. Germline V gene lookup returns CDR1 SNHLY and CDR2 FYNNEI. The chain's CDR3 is CASSDGLQETQYF. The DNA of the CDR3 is TGTGCCAGCAGTGACGGTCTCCAAGAGACCCAGTACTTC. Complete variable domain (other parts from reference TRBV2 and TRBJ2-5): EPEVTQTPSHQVTQMGQEVILRCVPISNHLYFYWYRQILGQKVEFLVSFYNNEISEKSEIFDDQFSVERPDGSNFTLKIRSTKLEDSAMYFCASSDGLQETQYFGPGTRLLVL.

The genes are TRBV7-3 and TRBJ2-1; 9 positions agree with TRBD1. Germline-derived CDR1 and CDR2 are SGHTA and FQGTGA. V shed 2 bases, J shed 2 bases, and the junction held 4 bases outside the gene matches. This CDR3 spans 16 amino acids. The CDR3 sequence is CASSLRTGETYNEQFF. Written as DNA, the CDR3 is TGTGCCAGCAGCTTACGGACAGGGGAGACCTACAATGAGCAGTTCTTC.

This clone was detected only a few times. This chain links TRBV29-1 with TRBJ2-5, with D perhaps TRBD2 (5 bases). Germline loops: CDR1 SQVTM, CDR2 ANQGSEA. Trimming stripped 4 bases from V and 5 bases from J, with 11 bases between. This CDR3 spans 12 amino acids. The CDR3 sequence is CSVARGSETQYF. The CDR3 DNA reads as TGCAGCGTTGCCCGGGGTAGTGAGACCCAGTACTTC.

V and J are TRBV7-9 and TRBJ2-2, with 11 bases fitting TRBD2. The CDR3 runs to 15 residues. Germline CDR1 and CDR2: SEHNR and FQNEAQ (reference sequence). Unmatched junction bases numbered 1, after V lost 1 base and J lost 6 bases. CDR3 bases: TGTGCCAGCAGCTTAGTGGGACTAGCGGCCGGGGAGCTGTTTTTT. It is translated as CASSLVGLAAGELFF.

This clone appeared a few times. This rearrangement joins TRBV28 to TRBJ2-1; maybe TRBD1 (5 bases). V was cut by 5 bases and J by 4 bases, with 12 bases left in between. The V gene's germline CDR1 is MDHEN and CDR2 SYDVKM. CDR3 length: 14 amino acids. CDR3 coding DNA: TGTGCCAGCAGTACTTTACAGGATTACAATGAGCAGTTCTTC. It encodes CASSTLQDYNEQFF.

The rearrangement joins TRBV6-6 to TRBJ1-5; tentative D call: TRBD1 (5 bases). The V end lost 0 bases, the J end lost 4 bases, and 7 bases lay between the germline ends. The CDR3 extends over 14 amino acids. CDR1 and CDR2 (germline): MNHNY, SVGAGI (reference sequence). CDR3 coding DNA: TGTGCCAGCAGTTACTCGGGGCGGAATCAGCCCCAGCATTTT. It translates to CASSYSGRNQPQHF.

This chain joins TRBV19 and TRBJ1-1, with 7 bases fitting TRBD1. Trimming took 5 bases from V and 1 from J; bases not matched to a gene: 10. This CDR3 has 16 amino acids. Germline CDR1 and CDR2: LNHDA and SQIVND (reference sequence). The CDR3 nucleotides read TGTGCCAGTAGTGTTGACCTGGACAGGACGAACACTGAAGCTTTCTTT. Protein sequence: CASSVDLDRTNTEAFF.

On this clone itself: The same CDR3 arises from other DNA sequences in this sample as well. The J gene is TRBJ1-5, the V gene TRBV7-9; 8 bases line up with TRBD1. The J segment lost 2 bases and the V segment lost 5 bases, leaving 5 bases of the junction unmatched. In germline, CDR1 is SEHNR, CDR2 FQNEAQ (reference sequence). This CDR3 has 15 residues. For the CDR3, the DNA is TGTGCCAGCAGCCCACAGGGACAGGGCAATCAGCCCCAGCATTTT. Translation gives CASSPQGQGNQPQHF.

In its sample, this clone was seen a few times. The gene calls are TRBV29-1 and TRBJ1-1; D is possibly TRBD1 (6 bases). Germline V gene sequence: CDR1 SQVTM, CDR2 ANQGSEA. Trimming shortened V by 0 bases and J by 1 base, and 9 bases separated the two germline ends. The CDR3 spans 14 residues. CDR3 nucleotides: TGCAGCGTTGAAGAAGGGGGGGGGAACACTGAAGCTTTCTTT. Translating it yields CSVEEGGGNTEAFF. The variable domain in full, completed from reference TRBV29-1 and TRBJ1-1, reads SAVISQKPSRDICQRGTSLTIQCQVDSQVTMMFWYRQQPGQSLTLIATANQGSEATYESGFVIDKFPISRPNLTFSTLTVSNMSPEDSSIYLCSVEEGGGNTEAFFGQGTRLTVV.

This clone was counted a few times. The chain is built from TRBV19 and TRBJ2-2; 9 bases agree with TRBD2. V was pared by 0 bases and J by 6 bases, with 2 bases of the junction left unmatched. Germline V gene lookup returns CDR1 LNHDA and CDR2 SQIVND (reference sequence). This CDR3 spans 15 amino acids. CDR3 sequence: CASSIEGLASGELFF. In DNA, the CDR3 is TGTGCCAGTAGTATAGAGGGACTAGCATCCGGGGAGCTGTTTTTT.

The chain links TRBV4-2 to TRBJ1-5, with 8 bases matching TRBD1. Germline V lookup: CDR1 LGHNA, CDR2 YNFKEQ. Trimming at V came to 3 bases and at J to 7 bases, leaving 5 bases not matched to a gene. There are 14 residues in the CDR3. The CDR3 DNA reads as TGTGCCAGCAGCCAGGACAGGGAGGAACAGCCCCAGCATTTT. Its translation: CASSQDREEQPQHF.

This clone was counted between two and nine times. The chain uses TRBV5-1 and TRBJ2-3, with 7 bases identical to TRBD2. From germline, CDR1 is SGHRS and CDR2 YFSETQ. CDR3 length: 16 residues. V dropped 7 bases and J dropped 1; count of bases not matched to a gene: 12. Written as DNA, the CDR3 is TGCGCCAGCTCAGGGACGGGAGGAGGCCGCACAGATACGCAGTATTTT. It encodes CASSGTGGGRTDTQYF. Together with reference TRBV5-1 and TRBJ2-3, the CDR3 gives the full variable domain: KAGVTQTPRYLIKTRGQQVTLSCSPISGHRSVSWYQQTPGQGLQFLFEYFSETQRNKGNFPGRFSGRQFSNSRSEMNVSTLELGDSALYLCASSGTGGGRTDTQYFGPGTRLTVL.

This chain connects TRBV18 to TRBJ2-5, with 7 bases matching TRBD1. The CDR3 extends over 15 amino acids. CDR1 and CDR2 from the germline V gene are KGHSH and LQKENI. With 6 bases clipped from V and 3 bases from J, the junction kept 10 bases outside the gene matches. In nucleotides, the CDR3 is TGTGCCAGCTCGTCCGACAGGGTGAGGAAAGAGACCCAGTACTTC. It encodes CASSSDRVRKETQYF.

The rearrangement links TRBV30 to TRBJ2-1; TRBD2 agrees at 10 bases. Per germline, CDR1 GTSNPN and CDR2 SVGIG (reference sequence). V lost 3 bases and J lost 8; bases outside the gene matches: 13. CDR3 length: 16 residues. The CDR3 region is CAWSLFEREGSHEQFF. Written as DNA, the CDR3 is TGTGCCTGGAGCCTTTTCGAGCGGGAGGGTTCTCATGAGCAGTTCTTC.